These 14 T cell receptor beta chains originate from one sample sequenced in a study of cytomegalovirus exposure and HLA in healthy donors (dated by TCRdb to 2017 to 2019). Library preparation employed the immunoSEQ multiplex PCR assay. A mixture of 60 forward primers for TCR Vbeta segments and 13 reverse primers for TCR Jbeta segments was used in the multiplex PCR. The table comes from immuneACCESS by way of TCRdb, which keeps in-frame sequences with V and J called. Part of the clones is missing from these tables; in studies checked, under half for an unresolved V gene and the rest for unknown reasons. The table for this sample lists around 70,000 clones. The ten largest clonotypes hold about 0.83% of the sample. Source material: PBMCs. The receptors were sampled from a boy between 10 and 17 years old in good health and CMV-seronegative.

The chain has TRBV5-1 and TRBJ1-4, with 8 bases that match TRBD1. Trimming removed 3 bases from V and 8 bases from J; junction bases left unmatched: 6. The CDR3 has 14 amino acids. Germline V gives CDR1 SGHRS, CDR2 YFSETQ. This CDR3 is CASSSQGAGEKLFF. The DNA for the CDR3 is TGCGCCAGCAGCTCCCAGGGGGCCGGGGAAAAACTGTTTTTT.

This rearrangement joins TRBV5-1 to TRBJ2-2, with D uncertain. Germline values: CDR1 SGHRS, CDR2 YFSETQ. V lost 0 bases to trimming and J lost 6 bases, with 6 bases between them. The CDR3 runs 13 residues. The CDR3, as DNA: TGCGCCAGCAGCTTGGCCTTAGCCGGGGAGCTGTTTTTT. Translation: CASSLALAGELFF.

The chain combines TRBV7-2 with TRBJ1-2; no firm D call. Trimming left V 1 base short and J 0 bases short, with 9 bases between. Germline lookup yields CDR1 SGHTA and CDR2 FQGNSA. CDR3 length: 15 amino acids. In nucleotides, the CDR3 is TGTGCCAGCAGCTTAGGCCGGGGAGCTAACTATGGCTACACCTTC. It specifies CASSLGRGANYGYTF.

J is TRBJ2-3 and V is TRBV4-3; D might be TRBD1 (6 bases). The CDR3 spans 17 residues. The V gene's germline CDR1 is LGHNA and CDR2 YSLEER. V gave up 1 base and J gave up 2 bases, with 16 bases separating them. The CDR3 sequence is CASSQGSGTSNTDTQYF. In DNA form, the CDR3 reads TGCGCCAGCAGCCAAGGGTCCGGGACATCGAACACAGATACGCAGTATTTT.

Comment on this clone: A junction boundary mismatches the germline segment, possibly from a read error. The chain employs TRBV29-1 and TRBJ2-1; TRBD2 agrees at 12 bases. This CDR3 has 16 amino acids. Germline V gene data show CDR1 as SQVTM and CDR2 as ANQGSEA. CDR3 nucleotides: TGCAGCGTTGGGACTAGCGGGGTCCCCTCCGACAATGAGCAGTTCTTC. It specifies CSVGTSGVPSDNEQFF.

The chain employs TRBV20-1 and TRBJ2-3, with D unclear. V gave up 3 bases and J gave up 10 bases, with 11 bases separating them. Germline V CDR1 and CDR2: DFQATT, SNEGSKA (reference sequence). The CDR3 is made up of 11 amino acids. CDR3: CSASRSVAQYF. Written as DNA, the CDR3 is TGCAGTGCTAGTAGGAGCGTAGCGCAGTATTTT.

The rearrangement links TRBV18 to TRBJ2-7, with 9 bases that match TRBD1. The V gene's germline CDR1 is KGHSH and CDR2 LQKENI. The V gene end was trimmed by 2 bases and the J gene end by 3 bases; junction bases not matched to a gene: 8. This CDR3 has 16 amino acids. The CDR3 protein is CASSPKAQGAFYEQYF. CDR3 DNA sequence: TGTGCCAGCTCACCAAAGGCACAGGGGGCGTTCTACGAGCAGTACTTC.

The chain joins TRBV4-1 to TRBJ2-7; D is uncertain. CDR1 and CDR2 from the germline V gene are MGHRA and YSYEKL. V lost 4 bases and J 3 bases, leaving 13 bases between the germline ends. The CDR3 extends over 14 amino acids. CDR3 region: CASSPIDDGYEQYF. CDR3 coding DNA: TGCGCCAGCAGCCCAATAGATGATGGCTACGAGCAGTACTTC.

The chain couples TRBV4-3 to TRBJ1-4; D gene uncertain. This CDR3 spans 16 amino acids. Germline V lookup: CDR1 LGHNA, CDR2 YSLEER. The ends were cut back, 4 bases at V and 5 bases at J, with 17 bases in the middle. The CDR3 bases are TGCGCCAGCAGCCGAGGGCCTGATGATTGGAATGAAAAACTGTTTTTT. This encodes CASSRGPDDWNEKLFF.

The gene calls are TRBV5-5 and TRBJ1-3; D possibly corresponds to TRBD1 (6 bases). V was shortened by 4 bases and J by 4 bases, with 15 bases between the two germline ends. The CDR3 sequence is 15 residues long. Germline CDR1 SGHKS, CDR2 YYEKEE (reference sequence). The CDR3 DNA sequence: TGTGCCAGCAGCACGAACAGGGTAAACGGAAACACCATATATTTT. Translated: CASSTNRVNGNTIYF. Full variable domain (remainder filled in from reference TRBV5-5 and TRBJ1-3): DAGVTQSPTHLIKTRGQQVTLRCSPISGHKSVSWYQQVLGQGPQFIFQYYEKEERGRGNFPDRFSARQFPNYSSELNVNALLLGDSALYLCASSTNRVNGNTIYFGEGSWLTVV.

The rearrangement uses TRBV6-1 and TRBJ2-7; weak D call: TRBD2 (5 bases). The CDR3 runs 14 residues. The germline V gene has CDR1 MNHNS and CDR2 SASEGT. V dropped 2 bases and J dropped 2 bases, with 10 bases sitting between them. CDR3 nucleotide sequence: TGTGCCAGCAGTGAATATGGGAGTCCCTACGAGCAGTACTTC. Translating gives CASSEYGSPYEQYF.

The chain combines TRBV19 with TRBJ2-3; 8 nucleotides agree with TRBD2. The CDR3 length is 15 residues. The germline gives CDR1 LNHDA, CDR2 SQIVND (reference sequence). J gave up 3 bases and V 3 bases, and 5 bases lay outside the gene matches. Written as DNA, the CDR3 is TGTGCCAGTAGTATTGTTAGCGGGATAACAGATACGCAGTATTTT. Protein product: CASSIVSGITDTQYF. Looking up the rest from reference TRBV19 and TRBJ2-3 gives the full variable domain: DGGITQSPKYLFRKEGQNVTLSCEQNLNHDAMYWYRQDPGQGLRLIYYSQIVNDFQKGDIAEGYSVSREKKESFPLTVTSAQKNPTAFYLCASSIVSGITDTQYFGPGTRLTVL.

The chain has TRBV20-1 and TRBJ2-1; tentative D call: TRBD1 (5 bases). The CDR3 covers 11 residues. With 5 bases removed from V and 10 bases from J, the gap between germline ends came to 12 bases. Germline V gene lookup returns CDR1 DFQATT and CDR2 SNEGSKA (reference sequence). The CDR3 DNA sequence: TGCAGTGCTCCTTGGTCAGGGGAGCAGTTCTTC. This codes for CSAPWSGEQFF.

The V call is TRBV5-1, the J call TRBJ2-5; 7 positions agree with TRBD1. Trimming removed 4 bases from V and 7 bases from J; junction bases left unmatched: 16. CDR3 length: 16 residues. The germline gives CDR1 SGHRS, CDR2 YFSETQ. The CDR3 loop reads CASSIRTGNSAGTQYF. The CDR3 region has the DNA TGCGCCAGCAGCATAAGGACAGGAAACTCCGCGGGGACCCAGTACTTC.